The next 20 T cell receptor beta chains were all read from a single sample in a study of shared clonotypes between healthy human individuals. Using immunoSEQ multiplex PCR, the repertoire was profiled, and TCRdb retains in-frame clones only, with some absent. Of about 2 million clones in the sample, about 95% were seen once. The sequencing input was naive CD4+ T cells sorted from blood. The subset was: CD45RA+ positively selected. Receptor source: a man aged 18 to 29 in good health.

A single count supports this clone. The V call is TRBV7-2, the J call TRBJ1-2, with D unclear. Germline CDR1 is SGHTA and CDR2 is FQGNSA. V gave up 0 bases and J gave up 7 bases, with 15 bases separating them. The CDR3 is made up of 15 amino acids. CDR3 DNA: TGTGCCAGCAGCTTAGCTATGGGGATTTTCGGTGGCTACACCTTC. This encodes CASSLAMGIFGGYTF.

The rearrangement links TRBV5-1 to TRBJ2-7, with 9 bases lining up with TRBD2. CDR1 SGHRS and CDR2 YFSETQ come from the germline V gene. This CDR3 comprises 16 residues. Trimming at V came to 0 bases and at J to 6 bases, leaving 10 bases not matched to a gene. CDR3 sequence (DNA): TGCGCCAGCAGCTTGGGAGGCGGGAGGGCCGGACTCGAGCAGTACTTC. Amino acid sequence: CASSLGGGRAGLEQYF.

The CDR3 region has the DNA TGTGCCTGGAGTGTACTACAGGGTATCAATCAGCCCCAGCATTTT. Residues: CAWSVLQGINQPQHF. The chain uses TRBV30 and TRBJ1-5; possibly TRBD1 for D (6 bases). V lost 0 bases, J lost 3 bases, and 12 bases lay in between. Germline V gives CDR1 GTSNPN, CDR2 SVGIG (reference sequence). This CDR3 is 15 amino acids long. Filled out from reference TRBV30 and TRBJ1-5, the complete variable domain reads SQTIHQWPATLVQPVGSPLSLECTVEGTSNPNLYWYRQAAGRGLQLLFYSVGIGQISSEVPQNLSASRPQDRQFILSSKKLLLSDSGFYLCAWSVLQGINQPQHFGDGTRLSIL.

The V gene is TRBV9, the J gene TRBJ1-4; D possibly corresponds to TRBD1 (5 bases). CDR1 and CDR2 (germline): SGDLS, YYNGEE. The CDR3 is made up of 16 amino acids. V lost 4 bases to trimming and J lost 3 bases, with 16 bases between them. The CDR3 spells CASSSGRGGANEKLFF. CDR3 nucleotide sequence: TGTGCCAGCAGCTCCGGAAGGGGAGGCGCTAATGAAAAACTGTTTTTT.

The chain is built from TRBV28 and TRBJ2-3; no clear D gene. CDR3 length: 11 residues. Trimming shortened V by 8 bases and J by 4 bases, and 7 bases separated the two germline ends. Germline V gene lookup returns CDR1 MDHEN and CDR2 SYDVKM. CDR3 sequence (DNA): TGTGCCAGCTTCTCATCAGATACGCAGTATTTT. The encoded protein is CASFSSDTQYF.

Comment on this clone: Other DNA sequences in the same sample also yield this CDR3. The chain uses TRBV7-2 and TRBJ1-2; weak D call: TRBD1 (5 bases). CDR1 and CDR2 (germline): SGHTA, FQGNSA. CDR3 length: 14 residues. The germline V and J ends were trimmed by 1 base and 3 bases, with 9 bases remaining between them. In nucleotides, the CDR3 is TGTGCCAGCAGCTTAGTGGGGGGAGACTATGGCTACACCTTC. Translating gives CASSLVGGDYGYTF.

The rearrangement joins TRBV19 to TRBJ2-7; 9 nucleotides agree with TRBD1. The CDR3 has 16 amino acids. Per germline, CDR1 LNHDA and CDR2 SQIVND (reference sequence). Trimming took 5 bases from V and 0 from J; bases not matched to a gene: 8. The CDR3: CASSPRQGEISYEQYF. CDR3 DNA: TGTGCCAGTAGTCCCCGACAGGGGGAGATCTCCTACGAGCAGTACTTC.

The table lists this clone with a count of one. The genes are TRBV4-2 and TRBJ2-2; D call uncertain. Trimming removed 6 bases from V and 3 bases from J, with 5 bases in between. CDR1 is LGHNA and CDR2 is YNFKEQ in the germline V gene. The CDR3 sequence is 12 residues long. The CDR3 DNA follows: TGTGCCAGCAGGGTGGACACCGGGGAGCTGTTTTTT. Translated, it gives CASRVDTGELFF.

The chain links TRBV25-1 to TRBJ1-2; D call uncertain. The CDR3 contains 12 residues. Germline V gives CDR1 MGHDK, CDR2 SYGVNS. Trimming pared 5 bases from V and 4 bases from J, leaving 8 bases between. CDR3 sequence: CASSPGPYGYTF. In nucleotides, the CDR3 is TGTGCCAGCAGTCCCGGGCCCTATGGCTACACCTTC.

The chain uses TRBV10-3 and TRBJ2-2; possible D gene TRBD1, 7 bases. The V gene lost 10 bases and the J gene lost 3 bases, with 15 bases spanning the gap. The CDR3 totals 14 residues. CDR1 ENHRY and CDR2 SYGVKD come from the germline V gene. CDR3 nucleotide sequence: TGTGCCACCAGGGGGACTTCGGACACCGGGGAGCTGTTTTTT. The encoded protein is CATRGTSDTGELFF.

Worth noting for this clone: This sample includes further DNA sequences coding for the same CDR3. The rearrangement uses TRBV28 and TRBJ2-7; TRBD2 matches at 9 bases. The CDR3 totals 13 residues. With V trimmed by 6 bases and J by 1 base, 1 base remained unmatched. Per germline, CDR1 MDHEN and CDR2 SYDVKM. CDR3 residues: CASRSGGSYEQYF. The DNA for the CDR3 is TGTGCCAGCAGAAGCGGGGGGTCCTACGAGCAGTACTTC.

The chain couples TRBV7-2 to TRBJ2-6; no definite D call. The germline gives CDR1 SGHTA, CDR2 FQGNSA. With 5 bases removed from V and 1 base from J, the gap between germline ends came to 9 bases. The CDR3 has 15 amino acids. The CDR3 is CASSVALSGANVLTF. CDR3 bases: TGTGCCAGCAGCGTCGCCCTATCTGGGGCCAACGTCCTGACTTTC. Combining the CDR3 with reference TRBV7-2 and TRBJ2-6 gives the whole variable domain GAGVSQSPSNKVTEKGKDVELRCDPISGHTALYWYRQSLGQGLEFLIYFQGNSAPDKSGLPSDRFSAERTGGSVSTLTIQRTQQEDSAVYLCASSVALSGANVLTFGAGSRLTVL.

As for this clone: Other DNA sequences from this sample encode an identical CDR3 as well. The chain uses TRBV18 and TRBJ2-5, with D possibly TRBD2 on 6 matching bases. The germline V gene encodes CDR1 KGHSH and CDR2 LQKENI. Trimming took off 3 bases at V and 2 bases at J, with 7 bases between the two ends. The CDR3 runs to 13 residues. The CDR3 here is CASSPRGQETQYF. The DNA for the CDR3 is TGTGCCAGCTCACCCCGGGGGCAAGAGACCCAGTACTTC.

V gene TRBV10-2 combines with J gene TRBJ2-5; D ambiguous. Germline assignment: CDR1 WSHSY and CDR2 SAAADI. V shed 4 bases and J shed 5 bases, with 11 bases lying between them. The CDR3 sequence is 13 residues long. DNA for the CDR3: TGCGCCAGCAGTGCTGGACCTGGGGAGACCCAGTACTTC. Amino acid sequence: CASSAGPGETQYF.

The chain links TRBV2 to TRBJ1-2; a possible D gene is TRBD1 (5 bases). The CDR3 extends over 13 amino acids. CDR1 is SNHLY and CDR2 is FYNNEI in the germline V gene. The V and J ends lost 6 bases and 1 base respectively, with 9 bases between them. Written as DNA, the CDR3 is TGTGCCAGCAGGTCGGGACTTAACTATGGCTACACCTTC. This sequence encodes CASRSGLNYGYTF.

The chain couples TRBV7-2 to TRBJ1-1; D is undetermined. V was clipped by 5 bases and J by 0 bases, with 16 bases between them. Per the germline V gene, CDR1 is SGHTA and CDR2 is FQGNSA. This CDR3 is 16 amino acids long. CDR3 region: CASSPAIGLLNTEAFF. The CDR3 coding sequence is TGTGCCAGCAGCCCTGCGATAGGGCTCCTGAACACTGAAGCTTTCTTT.

The chain joins TRBV6-1 to TRBJ2-3; 13 bases agree with TRBD2. The length of the CDR3 is 15 residues. V shed 4 bases, J shed 6 bases, and the junction held 4 bases outside the gene matches. Per the germline V gene, CDR1 is MNHNS and CDR2 is SASEGT. CDR3: CASSVRLAGGDTQYF. The CDR3 DNA reads TGTGCCAGCAGTGTAAGACTAGCGGGGGGTGATACGCAGTATTTT.

The chain employs TRBV28 and TRBJ2-7; 8 bases match TRBD2. CDR3 length: 13 amino acids. The V segment lost 6 bases and the J segment 6 bases; nucleotides outside the gene matches: 7. The V gene's germline CDR1 is MDHEN and CDR2 SYDVKM. The CDR3 coding sequence is TGTGCCAGCAGCCCCCGGGGGGGTTCCGAGCAGTACTTC. Translated, it gives CASSPRGGSEQYF.

The chain uses TRBV15 and TRBJ2-7; D perhaps matches TRBD1 (5 bases). The CDR3 runs 14 residues. Germline lookup yields CDR1 LNHNV and CDR2 YYDKDF (reference sequence). V dropped 5 bases and J dropped 6 bases, with 17 bases sitting between them. CDR3 coding DNA: TGTGCCACCAGCCGGAAGCAGGGTCTTGCCGAGCAGTACTTC. Its translation: CATSRKQGLAEQYF.

The rearrangement joins TRBV5-4 to TRBJ1-6, with D maybe TRBD1 (5 bases). The V end lost 2 bases, the J end lost 7 bases, and 13 bases lay between the germline ends. The CDR3 totals 15 residues. CDR1 is SGHNT, CDR2 YYREEE, per germline (reference sequence). CDR3 sequence reads: CASSFGAYENSPLHF. CDR3 in DNA: TGTGCCAGCAGCTTTGGGGCTTATGAGAATTCACCCCTCCACTTT. The full variable domain, completed using reference TRBV5-4 and TRBJ1-6, is ETGVTQSPTHLIKTRGQQVTLRCSSQSGHNTVSWYQQALGQGPQFIFQYYREEENGRGNFPPRFSGLQFPNYSSELNVNALELDDSALYLCASSFGAYENSPLHFGNGTRLTVT.